This entry lists 20 T cell receptor beta chains sequenced from one sample in a study of T cell responses to AZD1222 COVID-19 vaccine. Using immunoSEQ multiplex PCR, the repertoire was profiled, and TCRdb retains in-frame clones only, with some absent. The sample has roughly 150,000 clones, approximately 90% seen once; the top ten hold 1.1% to 1.5%. The sample was peripheral blood, taken on day 0 of AZD1222 vaccination. Source of these receptors: an adult in good health.

The chain links TRBV5-1 to TRBJ2-5; tentatively, D is TRBD2 (7 bases). The V and J ends lost 2 bases and 4 bases respectively, with 12 bases between them. Germline CDR1 is SGHRS and CDR2 is YFSETQ. This CDR3 comprises 14 residues. The CDR3 loop reads CASSFGGQGETQYF. DNA for the CDR3: TGCGCCAGCAGCTTCGGGGGGCAGGGAGAGACCCAGTACTTC.

The rearrangement joins TRBV9 to TRBJ2-3; 11 bases are a match to TRBD2. Trimming removed 2 bases from V and 0 bases from J; junction bases left unmatched: 2. Germline assignment: CDR1 SGDLS and CDR2 YYNGEE. The CDR3 covers 16 residues. DNA of the CDR3: TGTGCCAGCAGCGTTAGCGGGGGGGGTAGCACAGATACGCAGTATTTT. Amino acid sequence: CASSVSGGGSTDTQYF.

The chain combines TRBV11-1 with TRBJ2-7, with D maybe TRBD2 (6 bases). Looked up from germline, CDR1 is SGHAT and CDR2 is FQDESV (reference sequence). The CDR3 loop spans 15 amino acids. Trimming left V 3 bases short and J 6 bases short, with 18 bases between. The CDR3 DNA is TGTGCCAGCAGCTTCCTGGCGGGACCGCGGTCCGAGCAGTACTTC. Protein sequence: CASSFLAGPRSEQYF.

The chain employs TRBV6-5 and TRBJ1-5, with a tentative D call TRBD1 (5 bases). V shed 4 bases and J shed 2 bases, with 12 bases lying between them. CDR3 length: 15 amino acids. The germline V gene encodes CDR1 MNHEY and CDR2 SVGAGI. CDR3 bases: TGTGCCAGCAGTTTAGACCAGGGTCGCAATCAGCCCCAGCATTTT. Protein sequence: CASSLDQGRNQPQHF.

The CDR3 nucleotides are TGTGCCAGCAGTTCCAGTGGGGAGGAGGAGCAGTTCTTC. Amino acid sequence: CASSSSGEEEQFF. V gene TRBV7-3 combines with J gene TRBJ2-1; D is perhaps TRBD2 (6 bases). Trimming stripped 6 bases from V and 10 bases from J, with 16 bases between. From germline, CDR1 is SGHTA and CDR2 FQGTGA. This CDR3 is 13 amino acids long.

The rearrangement uses TRBV27 and TRBJ1-2; 7 bases are shared with TRBD1. CDR1 and CDR2 (germline): MNHEY, SMNVEV (reference sequence). V dropped 10 bases and J dropped 4; count of bases not matched to a gene: 24. This CDR3 region has 18 residues. The CDR3 region has the DNA TGTGCCACCGTCAAATTTTTCTCCGGGACAGCCACATCCTATGGCTACACCTTC. It translates to CATVKFFSGTATSYGYTF.

The chain combines TRBV4-1 with TRBJ1-1; D is possibly TRBD1 (5 bases). CDR1 is MGHRA, CDR2 YSYEKL, per germline. Trimming took 4 bases from V and 5 from J, leaving 17 bases between them. The CDR3 runs 15 residues. As DNA, the CDR3 is TGCGCCAGCAGCCCCCAATCGACAGTATCGACTGAAGCTTTCTTT. It is translated as CASSPQSTVSTEAFF.

The V gene is TRBV2, the J gene TRBJ2-3, with 7 bases aligning to TRBD2. CDR3 length: 12 amino acids. Germline-derived CDR1 and CDR2 are SNHLY and FYNNEI. The V gene end was trimmed by 10 bases and the J gene end by 8 bases; junction bases not matched to a gene: 9. This CDR3 is CATKGEGFTQYF. In DNA, the CDR3 is TGTGCCACCAAAGGGGAGGGGTTTACGCAGTATTTT.

CDR3 in DNA: TGTGCCAGCAGCTTATCCCCGGGACAGGGGACCTACGAGCAGTACTTC. Translated: CASSLSPGQGTYEQYF. The chain has TRBV5-4 and TRBJ2-7; 10 bases match TRBD1. The trim removed 2 bases at V and 2 bases at J, leaving 7 bases unmatched. The CDR3 runs 16 residues. Germline V CDR1 and CDR2: SGHNT, YYREEE (reference sequence).

The chain combines TRBV11-2 with TRBJ1-5; D may be TRBD1 (5 bases). This CDR3 has 13 amino acids. Germline values: CDR1 SGHAT, CDR2 FQNNGV. V was cut by 5 bases and J by 4 bases, with 9 bases left in between. CDR3 sequence reads: CASSTGPNQPQHF. CDR3 coding DNA: TGTGCCAGCAGCACGGGACCTAATCAGCCCCAGCATTTT.

This rearrangement joins TRBV5-1 to TRBJ1-1; the D gene is possibly TRBD1 (5 bases). The CDR3 spans 13 residues. In germline, CDR1 is SGHRS, CDR2 YFSETQ. V was trimmed by 6 bases and J by 0 bases, leaving 9 bases between them. The CDR3 DNA sequence: TGCGCCAGCACCCCAGGGATGAACACTGAAGCTTTCTTT. It translates to CASTPGMNTEAFF.

The chain employs TRBV30 and TRBJ2-3, with D possibly matching TRBD2 (6 bases). Deletions cut 6 bases from V and 3 bases from J, with 13 bases between. Germline V gene lookup returns CDR1 GTSNPN and CDR2 SVGIG (reference sequence). The CDR3 is made up of 13 amino acids. The DNA of the CDR3 is TGTGCCTGTCTGACTAGAGGGACAGATACGCAGTATTTT. It yields the protein CACLTRGTDTQYF.

This chain joins TRBV19 and TRBJ2-1, with 10 nucleotides matching TRBD1. Unmatched junction bases numbered 7, after V lost 7 bases and J lost 7 bases. Germline values: CDR1 LNHDA, CDR2 SQIVND (reference sequence). The CDR3 extends over 14 amino acids. In nucleotides, the CDR3 is TGTGCCAGTACCGCGGGACAGGGGCTGAATGAGCAGTTCTTC. As protein: CASTAGQGLNEQFF. The variable domain in full, completed from reference TRBV19 and TRBJ2-1, reads DGGITQSPKYLFRKEGQNVTLSCEQNLNHDAMYWYRQDPGQGLRLIYYSQIVNDFQKGDIAEGYSVSREKKESFPLTVTSAQKNPTAFYLCASTAGQGLNEQFFGPGTRLTVL.

V is TRBV4-2 and J is TRBJ2-5; D call uncertain. V was pared by 0 bases and J by 5 bases, with 7 bases between. Germline V gives CDR1 LGHNA, CDR2 YNFKEQ. The CDR3 is 13 residues long. The CDR3 nucleotides are TGTGCCAGCAGCCAAGAACCTGGGGAGACCCAGTACTTC. Translation: CASSQEPGETQYF.

The chain links TRBV12-3 or TRBV12-4 to TRBJ2-3; D gene uncertain. The ends were cut back, 2 bases at V and 6 bases at J, with 6 bases in the middle. The CDR3 consists of 12 residues. The DNA of the CDR3 is TGTGCCAGCAGTTTATCTTCGGATACGCAGTATTTT. Protein: CASSLSSDTQYF.

This clone was seen a single time. Other DNA sequences in the same sample also yield this CDR3. The chain has TRBV6-5 and TRBJ1-3; 7 bases line up with TRBD1. Germline V gives CDR1 MNHEY, CDR2 SVGAGI. With 4 bases clipped from V and 2 bases from J, the junction kept 5 bases outside the gene matches. The CDR3 spans 15 residues. The CDR3 nucleotides are TGTGCCAGCAGTTTCCGACAGGGCACTGGAAACACCATATATTTT. It yields the protein CASSFRQGTGNTIYF.

J is TRBJ1-5 and V is TRBV5-6; D remains unclear. This CDR3 has 12 residues. Germline CDR1 and CDR2: SGHDT and YYEEEE. Trimming pared 2 bases from V and 4 bases from J, leaving 4 bases between. CDR3 coding DNA: TGTGCCAGCAGCTTACGAAATCAGCCCCAGCATTTT. Protein product: CASSLRNQPQHF.

This clone came up once. The genes are TRBV7-3 and TRBJ2-1; 7 nucleotides align to TRBD2. This CDR3 region has 15 residues. Germline lookup yields CDR1 SGHTA and CDR2 FQGTGA. The trim removed 2 bases at V and 9 bases at J, leaving 10 bases unmatched. The CDR3 DNA reads TGTGCCAGCAGCTTATCACCTAGCGGATGGGTTGAGCAGTTCTTC. Protein product: CASSLSPSGWVEQFF. The full variable domain, with the rest looked up from reference TRBV7-3 and TRBJ2-1, is GAGVSQTPSNKVTEKGKYVELRCDPISGHTALYWYRQSLGQGPEFLIYFQGTGAADDSGLPNDRFFAVRPEGSVSTLKIQRTERGDSAVYLCASSLSPSGWVEQFFGPGTRLTVL.

This rearrangement joins TRBV28 to TRBJ2-2; 7 nucleotides match TRBD1. With V trimmed by 5 bases and J by 4 bases, 7 bases remained unmatched. The CDR3 is 15 residues long. CDR1 and CDR2 (germline): MDHEN, SYDVKM. The CDR3 DNA reads TGTGCCAGCAGTACGACAGGGCGAGGCACCGGGGAGCTGTTTTTT. This translates into CASSTTGRGTGELFF.

The rearrangement uses TRBV2 and TRBJ1-1, with 7 bases fitting TRBD1. The CDR3 is 15 amino acids. In germline, CDR1 is SNHLY, CDR2 FYNNEI. J was trimmed by 4 bases and V by 2 bases; bases with no gene match: 7. The CDR3: CASSERQGGITEAFF. The CDR3 bases are TGTGCCAGCAGTGAACGACAGGGCGGGATCACTGAAGCTTTCTTT.